Here is one T cell receptor beta chain with its context. What it recognizes is unknown. This specimen comes from a study of radiotherapy plus CTLA-4 blockade in lung cancer. Study information: Objective responses were seen in around 20% of patients, disease control in approximately 30%.

Focal radiation plus CTLA-4 blockade with ipilimumab was given to patients with chemo-refractory metastatic non-small-cell lung cancer. V lost 2 bases and J lost 1, with 8 bases in between. The CDR3 has 14 amino acids. Germline values: CDR1 KGHSH, CDR2 LQKENI. Using immunoSEQ multiplex PCR, the repertoire was profiled, and TCRdb retains in-frame clones only, with some absent. The table lists roughly 75,000 clones, around 81% of them singletons. The study's findings and limits: Strongest reported response predictors: early blood clone changes and post-radiation interferon-beta. Radiotherapy with ipilimumab was followed by blood expansion of tumor-derived clones.

The clonotype originates from a human donor with non-small cell lung cancer whose response to radiotherapy plus ipilimumab could not be evaluated. Some clones in this sample may be carry-over from other donors' samples. The chain carries TRBV18 and TRBJ1-2, with D possibly TRBD1 on 5 matching bases. The source was peripheral blood, collected from a patient treated with radiotherapy plus ipilimumab. CDR3 in DNA: TGTGCCAGCTCACCAGACAGTGTTAACTATGGCTACACCTTC. Translation gives CASSPDSVNYGYTF. Combining the CDR3 with reference TRBV18 and TRBJ1-2 gives the whole variable domain NAGVMQNPRHLVRRRGQEARLRCSPMKGHSHVYWYRQLPEEGLKFMVYLQKENIIDESGMPKERFSAEFPKEGPSILRIQQVVRGDSAAYFCASSPDSVNYGYTFGSGTRLTVV.